The table lists the clone carrying this T cell receptor (beta chain) with a few counts. Antigen specificity is unknown. The CDR3 extends over 14 amino acids. Trimming pared 1 base from V and 6 bases from J, leaving 10 bases between. Germline V gene data show CDR1 as SNHLY and CDR2 as FYNNEI. For the second PCR, which ran for 7 to 11 cycles, a sample-barcoded 5' primer and a J-beta primer mix were used. Per-sample output comprised a minimum of 2.5 million paired-end reads containing CDR3. Via MiXCR, TCRdb re-called the 5' RACE reads, giving one row per CDR3 protein. Of around 1.1 million distinct CDR3 sequences listed, 30% to 40% are singletons. These data come from a study of blood T cells in healthy people across ages. Notes on the study in general: With donor CMV status unknown, expanded clonotype changes were possibly confounded. Higher diversity, along with more naive CD4+ cells, distinguished long-lived donors from aged donors.

Extraction yielded at least 5 micrograms of total RNA per sample. The TCR comes from a young man in good health. Input material: blood. The rearrangement joins TRBV2 to TRBJ1-5; no clear D. The CDR3 DNA sequence: TGTGCCAGCAGTGAAGAGGTAGGGAGTCAGCCCCAGCATTTT. This translates into CASSEEVGSQPQHF.